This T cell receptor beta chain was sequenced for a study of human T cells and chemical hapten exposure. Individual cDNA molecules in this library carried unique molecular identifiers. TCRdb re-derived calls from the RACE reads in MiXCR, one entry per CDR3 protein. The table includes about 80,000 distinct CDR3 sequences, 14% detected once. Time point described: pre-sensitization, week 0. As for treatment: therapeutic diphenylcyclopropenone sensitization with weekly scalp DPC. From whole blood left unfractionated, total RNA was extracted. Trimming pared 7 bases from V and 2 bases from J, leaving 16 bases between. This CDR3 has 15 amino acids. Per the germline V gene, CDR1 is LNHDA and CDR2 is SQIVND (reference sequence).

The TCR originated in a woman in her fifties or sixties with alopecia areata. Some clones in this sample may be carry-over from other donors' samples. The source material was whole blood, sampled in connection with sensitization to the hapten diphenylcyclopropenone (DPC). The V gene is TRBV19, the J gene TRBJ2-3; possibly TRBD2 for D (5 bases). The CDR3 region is CASTTTSGPTDTQYF. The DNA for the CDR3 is TGTGCCAGTACAACAACCAGCGGACCCACAGATACGCAGTATTTT.